The subject of this entry is one T cell receptor (beta chain). The antigen is not known. A read error may be the cause here, since a much bigger clone is one base away. The sample belongs to a study of T cell repertoires in cytomegalovirus infection. Broader study findings: HLA-C-restricted CMV clonotypes gave the most frequent clonotype in two of eight donors. Summed public TCR beta family frequency identified CMV carriers bearing the relevant HLA.

One entry per CDR3 protein results from TCRdb running MiXCR on the reads. The sample contains roughly 150,000 distinct CDR3 sequences, 23% of which appear only once. CDR1 is SGHTA and CDR2 is FQGTGA in the germline V gene. V lost 5 bases and J lost 2, with 14 bases in between. The CDR3 sequence is 15 residues long. The clonotype was recovered from a human donor in good health (CMV status not recorded). Some clones in this sample may be carry-over from other donors' samples. This chain connects TRBV7-3 to TRBJ2-3; D might be TRBD1 (6 bases). Sequenced sample: PBMCs. As DNA, the CDR3 is TGTGCCAGCAGCAGAAGTGGGGGCGCCACAGATACGCAGTATTTT. Protein product: CASSRSGGATDTQYF.